This note documents a single T cell receptor beta chain sequence. Its antigen is as yet unknown. Libraries were prepared by immunoSEQ multiplex PCR; TCRdb keeps only in-frame clonotypes and omits some of them. The data contain roughly 140,000 clones, 85% to 90% of them singletons. This entry comes from a study of T cell responses to AZD1222 COVID-19 vaccine. Study information: The analysis combined second doses at about 4 or about 12 weeks.

CDR3 length: 14 residues. Looked up from germline, CDR1 is LNHNV and CDR2 is YYDKDF (reference sequence). Deletions cut 7 bases from V and 2 bases from J, with 12 bases between. General study results and limits: Along spike, vaccine-associated CD4 TCRs were found throughout, with dominance at 160-218 and 743-854. Spike-specific TCR breadth and depth went up after people got two AZD1222 doses. Baseline seropositives among AZD1222 recipients totaled only 5 to 7.

The receptor was derived from an adult in good health. The material was peripheral blood, obtained on day 0 of AZD1222 vaccination. V is TRBV15 and J is TRBJ1-5; possible D gene TRBD1, 6 bases. The CDR3 sequence: CATTEGGRNQPQHF. DNA of the CDR3: TGTGCCACCACCGAGGGGGGACGCAATCAGCCCCAGCATTTT.